This TCR beta chain was identified during a study of T cell responses to AZD1222 COVID-19 vaccine. Findings of the study overall: Just six AZD1222 recipients tested seropositive at baseline. The CD4 TCRs associated with vaccination extended across spike and predominated at 160-218 and 743-854. White British people made up most donors, females outnumbered males, and clonal diversity was possibly underestimated.

Sequencing was performed with immunoSEQ multiplex PCR; in TCRdb, only in-frame clones are kept and a portion is missing. Counted here are more than 110,000 clones, 75% to 95% occurring once; the ten biggest clones make up 3.4%. This CDR3 has 14 amino acids. Germline values: CDR1 WNHNN, CDR2 SYGVQD (reference sequence). After removal of 7 bases from V and 7 bases from J, the junction contained 9 bases not matched to a gene. Comment on this clone: What it binds is unknown.

The source material was peripheral blood, sampled on day 0 of AZD1222 vaccination. The receptor comes from an adult in good health. The V call is TRBV10-1, the J call TRBJ2-2, with 7 bases identical to TRBD2. For the CDR3, the DNA is TGCGCCAGCAAGGTTCCGGGGAGGGTCGGGGAGCTGTTTTTT. Translation: CASKVPGRVGELFF.